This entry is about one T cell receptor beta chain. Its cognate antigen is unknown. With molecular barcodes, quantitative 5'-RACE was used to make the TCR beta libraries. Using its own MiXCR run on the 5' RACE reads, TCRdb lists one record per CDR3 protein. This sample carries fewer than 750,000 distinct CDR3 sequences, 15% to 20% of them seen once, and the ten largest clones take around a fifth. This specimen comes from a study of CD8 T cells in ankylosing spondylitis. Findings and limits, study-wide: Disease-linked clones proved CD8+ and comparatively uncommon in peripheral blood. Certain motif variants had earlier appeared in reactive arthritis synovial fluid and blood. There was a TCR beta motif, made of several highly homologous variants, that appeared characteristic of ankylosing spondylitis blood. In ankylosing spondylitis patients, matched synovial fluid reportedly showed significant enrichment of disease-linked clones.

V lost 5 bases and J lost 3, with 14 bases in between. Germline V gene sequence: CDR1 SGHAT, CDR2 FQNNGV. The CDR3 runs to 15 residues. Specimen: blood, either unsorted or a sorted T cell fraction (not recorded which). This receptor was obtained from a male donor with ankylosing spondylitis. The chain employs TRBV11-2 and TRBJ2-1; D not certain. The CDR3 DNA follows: TGTGCCAGCAGCCTCAGGCGGCCGGACTACAATGAGCAGTTCTTC. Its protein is CASSLRRPDYNEQFF.